The rows below give T cell receptor beta chains drawn from one sample of a study of T-cell reconstitution after alpha-beta-depleted transplantation in children. Each CDR3 protein is one row after TCRdb ran MiXCR on the PCR reads. This sample has 200,000 to 250,000 distinct CDR3 sequences, with about 26% found just once. Sequencing used PBMCs, obtained before TCRalphabeta/CD19-depleted stem cell transplant. The receptors originated from a girl aged 2-10 years with Fanconi anemia, due to receive a stem cell transplant. The CDR3 runs from the conserved cysteine through the conserved F or W. Each record gives: J gene, V gene, D gene, clone size, CDR3 DNA, CDR3 protein. D genes are given only for firm matches. Expanded clones are given a class, and other clones once, few, many or no size at all.

>TRBJ1-3|TRBV18|.|.
TGTGCCAGCTCACTCCAGGGAAACACCATATATTTT
CASSLQGNTIYF
>TRBJ2-7|TRBV7-6|TRBD2|.
TGTGCCAGCAGCTTATTGGGGGGGACTAGCTTCTACGAGCAGTACTTC
CASSLLGGTSFYEQYF
>TRBJ1-1|TRBV29-1|.|many
TGCAGCGTTGTGGTAGGGGGGAACACTGAAGCTTTCTTT
CSVVVGGNTEAFF
>TRBJ2-7|TRBV29-1|.|.
TGCAGCGTTGCGGGTGGAGAAGGTGCGTACGAGCAGTACTTC
CSVAGGEGAYEQYF
>TRBJ2-1|TRBV29-1|.|few
TGCAGCGTTGTCAGGGGGAGGAGTGAGCAGTTCTTC
CSVVRGRSEQFF
>TRBJ1-1|TRBV28|.|many
TGTGCCAGCAGTTTACCCGGACTTGTCGATGAAGCTTTCTTT
CASSLPGLVDEAFF
>TRBJ2-1|TRBV6-4|TRBD2|.
TGTGCCAGCAGTGACTCGCCAGCGGGAGGGTACAATGAGCAGTTCTTC
CASSDSPAGGYNEQFF
>TRBJ2-7|TRBV20-1|.|many
TGCAGTGCTAGCGCGTTCATGGATGCCTCCATCTTC
CSASAFMDASIF
>TRBJ2-7|TRBV5-1|.|many
TGCGCCAGCAGCTTACAGGCGATGTACGAGCAGTACTTC
CASSLQAMYEQYF
>TRBJ2-3|TRBV20-1|.|few
TGCAGTGCTGCCGACAGGTCCACAGATACGCAGTATTTT
CSAADRSTDTQYF
>TRBJ2-7|TRBV5-5|TRBD1|few
TGTGCCAGCAGCTTTCACCGACAGGGGGAGGGCTACGAGCAGTACTTC
CASSFHRQGEGYEQYF
>TRBJ2-1|TRBV28|.|many
TGTGCCAGCAGTTTCCCTCTTAATGAGCAGTTCTTC
CASSFPLNEQFF
>TRBJ2-7|TRBV5-1|.|many
TGCGCCAGCAGCTTGGGCAGGTCCCTCTACGAGCAGTACTTC
CASSLGRSLYEQYF
>TRBJ2-1|TRBV28|.|few
TGTGCCAGCAGTTTATCCTTCGGAATCAGTGAGCAGTTCTTC
CASSLSFGISEQFF
>TRBJ2-3|TRBV28|TRBD1|.
TGTGCCAGCAGACCTTGGACAGGGGCGATTCTAGATACGCAGTATTTT
CASRPWTGAILDTQYF
>TRBJ2-3|TRBV5-1|.|many
TGCGCCAGCAGCCCGCCCGCTAGCACAGATACGCAGTATTTT
CASSPPASTDTQYF
>TRBJ1-4|TRBV6-5|TRBD1|.
TGTGCCAGCAGTTCACGACAGGGAAATGAAAAACTGTTTTTT
CASSSRQGNEKLFF
>TRBJ1-1|TRBV5-1|.|many
TGTGCCAGCAGTTTGGCGGGGATGAACACTGAAGCTTTCTTT
CASSLAGMNTEAFF
>TRBJ2-7|TRBV29-1|TRBD1|many
TGCAGCGTTGCCCTCGGGGACAGGGCTACCTACGAGCAGTACTTC
CSVALGDRATYEQYF
>TRBJ2-1|TRBV4-2|TRBD1|many
TGTGCCAGCAGCCACACGGGACAGGGAAAACTAAATGAGCAGTTCTTC
CASSHTGQGKLNEQFF
>TRBJ2-2|TRBV12-3/TRBV12-4|.|many
TGTGCCAGCCTCCCGGGGGCGGGCGGGGAGCTGTTTTTT
CASLPGAGGELFF
>TRBJ2-7|TRBV5-5|TRBD2|.
TGTGCCAGCAGCTTGGAGGGGGTAGCGGGGGTCGAGCAGTACTTC
CASSLEGVAGVEQYF
>TRBJ2-2|TRBV20-1|.|few
TGCAGTGCTAGTCTAACGAACACCGGGGAGCTGTTTTTT
CSASLTNTGELFF
>TRBJ2-7|TRBV5-1|TRBD2|many
TGCGCCAGCAGCTCCGGACTAGCGGGAGCAGAGCAGTACTTC
CASSSGLAGAEQYF
>TRBJ2-5|TRBV2|.|.
TGTGCCAGCAGTGAAGTAGCCAGTTGGGAGACCCAGTACTTC
CASSEVASWETQYF
>TRBJ2-5|TRBV5-1|.|many
TGCGCCAGCAGCTTGGGGGGGGAAGAGACCCAGTACTTC
CASSLGGEETQYF
>TRBJ2-5|TRBV29-1|TRBD2|few
TGCAGCGTTGACGGGGGGACGTGGACCCAGTACTTC
CSVDGGTWTQYF
>TRBJ2-7|TRBV20-1|.|many
TGCAGTGCTAGAGGTTATTTGACTCCCTACGAGCAGTACTTC
CSARGYLTPYEQYF
>TRBJ2-5|TRBV29-1|.|many
TGCAGCGTTGAACCCACACAAGAGACCCAGTACTTC
CSVEPTQETQYF
>TRBJ2-1|TRBV20-1|.|many
TGCAGTGCTAGCGTCATGGGGAGAACCTACAATGAGCAGTTCTTC
CSASVMGRTYNEQFF
>TRBJ1-2|TRBV5-1|.|many
TGCGCCAGCAGCCCGGGACGTACCTTAGCTAACTATGGCTACACCTTC
CASSPGRTLANYGYTF
>TRBJ2-7|TRBV12-3/TRBV12-4|.|many
TGTGCCAGCAGTCTCGGGGGGCAGCACGAGCAGTACTTC
CASSLGGQHEQYF
>TRBJ2-7|TRBV28|.|many
TGTGCCAGCAGACCGACAGTCTCCTACGAGCAGTACTTC
CASRPTVSYEQYF
>TRBJ2-5|TRBV29-1|.|many
TGCAGCGTTGAGGAAGGGGGAGGGGAGACCCAGTACTTC
CSVEEGGGETQYF
>TRBJ1-2|TRBV6-2/TRBV6-3|TRBD1|many
TGTGCCAGCATTACATCACCGGGACAGGGTAACTATGGCTACACCTTC
CASITSPGQGNYGYTF
>TRBJ2-7|TRBV15|.|many
TGTGCCACCAGCAGTGGGGGCACCTACGAGCAGTACTTC
CATSSGGTYEQYF
>TRBJ1-2|TRBV18|.|.
TGTGCCAGCTCACCGAACAATATGGGCTATGGCTACACCTTC
CASSPNNMGYGYTF
>TRBJ2-2|TRBV12-3/TRBV12-4|.|.
TGTGCCAGCACCAATAGGGGAACCGGGGAGCTGTTTTTT
CASTNRGTGELFF
>TRBJ2-7|TRBV29-1|.|many
TGCAGCGTTGAGCTAGTCTCCTACGAGCAGTACTTC
CSVELVSYEQYF
>TRBJ2-5|TRBV7-9|TRBD1|.
TGTGCCAGCAGCGTTCTGGGACAGCCCCAAGAGACCCAGTACTTC
CASSVLGQPQETQYF
>TRBJ2-1|TRBV29-1|TRBD2|few
TGCAGCGGTTCCCTAGCGGGAGGTATGTTCTTC
CSGSLAGGMFF
>TRBJ2-3|TRBV29-1|TRBD1|many
TGCAGCGTTTCAACAGGGGGCACAGATACGCAGTATTTT
CSVSTGGTDTQYF
>TRBJ2-3|TRBV12-3/TRBV12-4|TRBD2|.
TGTGCCAGCAGTTTAGTCGTAGCGGGATTGGGAGATACGCAGTATTTT
CASSLVVAGLGDTQYF
>TRBJ2-7|TRBV24-1|.|.
TGTGCCACCAGTGACATACGGGCGGGGTCCTACGAGCAGTACTTC
CATSDIRAGSYEQYF
>TRBJ2-7|TRBV15|.|many
TGTGCCACCAGCAGTCTGCAGGGCCCCTACGAGCAGTACTTC
CATSSLQGPYEQYF
>TRBJ1-3|TRBV20-1|.|few
TGCAGTGCTAGCAGGGCATCTGGAAACACCATATATTTT
CSASRASGNTIYF
>TRBJ2-3|TRBV14|.|many
TGTGCCAGCAGCCAGTACTACAGCACAGATACGCAGTATTTT
CASSQYYSTDTQYF
>TRBJ1-2|TRBV20-1|TRBD1|few
TGCAGTGCTAGGAACGGGACAGTTATGCGTGGCTACACCTTC
CSARNGTVMRGYTF
>TRBJ1-1|TRBV12-3/TRBV12-4|.|many
TGTGCCAGCAGGCCCAACAGGGAGAACACTGAAGCTTTCTTT
CASRPNRENTEAFF
>TRBJ2-6|TRBV13|.|.
TGTGCCAGCAGCTTAAGGGACAAGGGCTCTGGGGCCAACGTCCTGACTTTC
CASSLRDKGSGANVLTF
>TRBJ2-7|TRBV29-1|.|many
TGCAGCGTTGGTGACGGGTACGAGCAGTACTTC
CSVGDGYEQYF
>TRBJ2-3|TRBV15|.|many
TGTGCCACCAGCAGAGATGGAGATACGCAGTATTTT
CATSRDGDTQYF
>TRBJ1-1|TRBV5-5|TRBD1|few
TGTGCCAGCAGCTTGTATACAGGGGACACTGAAGCTTTCTTT
CASSLYTGDTEAFF
>TRBJ2-3|TRBV7-6|TRBD2|few
TGTGCCAGCAGCTTAGGAGCGGGAGGTGGGCGATTTAGCACAGATACGCAGTATTTT
CASSLGAGGGRFSTDTQYF